This T cell receptor beta chain was documented in a study of T cell changes during pregnancy in multiple sclerosis. This CDR3 comprises 16 residues. With V trimmed by 1 base and J by 3 bases, 7 bases remained unmatched. Germline V CDR1 and CDR2: SGHTS, YDEGEE. Sequencing used immunoSEQ multiplex PCR; TCRdb keeps in-frame clones, though not all of them. This table has around 16,000 clones, about 83% appearing once. The source of this sequence is a female donor in good health, enrolled as a control in a pregnancy study. Source: CD8+ T cells from peripheral blood mononuclear cells, taken after pregnancy. The rearrangement links TRBV5-8 to TRBJ1-5; the match to TRBD1 covers 7 bases. DNA of the CDR3: TGTGCCAGCAGCTTGACCATTGGACAGGTCAATCAGCCCCAGCATTTT. It codes for CASSLTIGQVNQPQHF.